This T cell receptor beta chain was retrieved from a study of CD8 T cells in Susac syndrome (dated by TCRdb to 2018 to 2020). Regarding the complete study: Of the Susac syndrome patients who were sequenced, more than five had clinically active disease and eight or nine were in clinical remission. The study used repertoire sequencing to test whether antigen drove CD8+ T cell activation and differentiation in Susac syndrome. At blood withdrawal, Susac syndrome patients were either therapy-naive, taking corticosteroids (in some cases with IVIg as well), or taking IVIg alone. The study compared CD8+ T cell repertoire clonality among 12 healthy donors, around 14 Susac syndrome patients and approximately 16 multiple sclerosis patients.

Comments on this clonotype: Its antigen is not yet known. No quality values exist for individual bases; no much larger clone is one base distant.

V trim: 6 bases; J trim: 1 base; unmatched bases: 5. The germline V gene yields MDHEN for CDR1 and SYDVKM for CDR2. The CDR3 contains 14 residues, cysteine and phenylalanine counted. The sequence is cut down to CDR3 DNA, 42 bases in frame from base 1. High-throughput TCR beta sequencing profiled peripheral blood CD8+ and CD4+ T cells from healthy donors, Susac syndrome patients and multiple sclerosis patients. Susac syndrome patients met recently defined diagnostic criteria for definite or probable disease. Bulk CD8+ and CD4+ T cells were purified by magnetic negative isolation, whereas CD8+ TEMRA cells were enriched by FACS. Blood was drawn into EDTA tubes, processed within 24 hours, and PBMCs were isolated by density gradient centrifugation. PBMCs destined for TCR sequencing were cryopreserved in liquid nitrogen and later thawed in a 37 °C water bath. The sorted or isolated CD4+, CD8+ and CD8+ TEMRA cells reached a purity of at least 90%.

RNA was extracted using the RNeasy kit, and about 0.5 to 1 ug of the RNA was reverse transcribed with random hexamers. The immunoSEQ multiplex PCR assay, which covers 54 Vbeta and 13 Jbeta segments, was used to amplify TCR beta CDR3 regions. To correct PCR amplification bias, a synthetic template baseline was used for both primer optimization and computational correction. Per the source publication's procedure: Only productive sequences were kept, with reads annotated to V, D and J genes according to IMGT and analyzed in immunoSEQ Analyzer. To calculate clonality, Shannon entropy was normalized by log2 of the number of productive unique sequences and then subtracted from one. Public and private clones were assessed among the 100 most prevalent clones of each patient and control. Susac-specific clones were defined as absent from healthy and MS cohorts, over a thousand published viral clones and other ImmuneACCESS disease sequences. The public sequencing data were trimmed at Q25 with fastp and processed into clonotypes with MiXCR by TCRdb, which kept only in-frame beta chains. For every CDR3 protein sequence, its rows merge into one entry that carries the most common genes and DNA. These V and J calls are TCRdb output, not the study's own analysis. The sample records about 24,000 distinct CDR3 sequences, 85% to 95% of which are singletons. The ten most abundant clones make up 0.6% to 0.75% of the sample.

Broader findings and caveats from the paper: The TCR sequencing and HLA analysis was acknowledged to have included a relatively small number of individuals. Roughly 15 and five Susac-specific public clones were found in the total CD8+ and CD8+ TEMRA repertoires, respectively. Clonal expansion was seen in Susac syndrome CD8+ repertoires, peaking in CD8+ TEMRA cells and being greater in clinically active patients than in remitting ones.

The sequence was collected from a human donor with Susac syndrome. The rearranged segments are TRBV28 and TRBJ2-7, with 8 middle bases fitting TRBD1. Specimen: CD8+ T cells from PBMCs. The CDR3 in this case is CASSQGQGSYEQYF. The DNA reads TGTGCCAGCAGCCAAGGACAGGGTTCCTACGAGCAGTACTTC.